The 32 T cell receptor beta chains given below trace back to one sample, sequenced in a study of molecular identifiers for immune sequencing clone quantification. TCRdb analysed the PCR reads with MiXCR anew, one entry per CDR3 protein. Of 490,000 or so distinct CDR3 sequences in the sample, roughly 23% were seen once. Input material: naive CD8+ T cells from blood, with Jurkat cell RNA spiked in. Specified subset: FACS-sorted CD8+CD4-CCR7+CD45RA+ naive T cells. These receptor sequences come from a human donor in good health. Some libraries in this study had Jurkat cell RNA spiked in.

This sequence joins TRBV30 and TRBJ1-2, with D hard to call. The germline V gene encodes CDR1 GTSNPN and CDR2 SVGIG (reference sequence). CDR3 length: 11 amino acids. Trimming stripped 4 bases from V and 4 bases from J, with 7 bases between. CDR3 in amino acids: CAWTIGYGYTF. In DNA form, the CDR3 reads TGTGCCTGGACCATAGGCTATGGCTACACCTTC. Using reference TRBV30 and TRBJ1-2 for the parts outside the CDR3, the full variable domain is SQTIHQWPATLVQPVGSPLSLECTVEGTSNPNLYWYRQAAGRGLQLLFYSVGIGQISSEVPQNLSASRPQDRQFILSSKKLLLSDSGFYLCAWTIGYGYTFGSGTRLTVV.

The chain couples TRBV6-5 to TRBJ1-2; 7 positions agree with TRBD1. Germline trimming cut 4 bases from V and 6 bases from J; bases unmatched to any gene: 8. This CDR3 spans 14 amino acids. CDR1 and CDR2 from the germline V gene are MNHEY and SVGAGI. CDR3 bases: TGTGCCAGCAGTTTACAGGGGAGGGGTAATGGCTACACCTTC. It encodes CASSLQGRGNGYTF.

This clonotype was observed at least ten times. This sequence joins TRBV29-1 and TRBJ2-1; 10 positions match TRBD1. Germline loops: CDR1 SQVTM, CDR2 ANQGSEA. There are 13 residues in the CDR3. Trimming took 1 base from V and 7 from J; bases not matched to a gene: 1. For the CDR3, the DNA is TGCAGCGTTGAAGGGGGACAGGGGAATGAGCAGTTCTTC. It specifies CSVEGGQGNEQFF.

The chain links TRBV7-9 to TRBJ2-3; 7 bases fit TRBD1. Looked up from germline, CDR1 is SEHNR and CDR2 is FQNEAQ (reference sequence). V shed 7 bases and J 5 bases; nucleotides not matched to a gene: 9. This CDR3 has 14 residues. The CDR3 reads CASTYDREGDTQYF. CDR3 bases: TGTGCCAGCACATATGACAGGGAAGGAGATACGCAGTATTTT.

This clonotype has a count of ten or more. The CDR3 DNA follows: TGCAGTGCTGCGAACACAGATACGCAGTATTTT. It encodes CSAANTDTQYF. This rearrangement joins TRBV29-1 to TRBJ2-3, with D unclear. The CDR3 covers 11 residues. CDR1 SQVTM and CDR2 ANQGSEA come from the germline V gene.

This clonotype was found once. A much larger clone is a single base away; this may be a read error. The V gene is TRBV27, the J gene TRBJ2-3, with 11 bases matching TRBD2. Germline CDR1 is MNHEY and CDR2 is SMNVEV (reference sequence). The CDR3 loop spans 16 amino acids. The CDR3 spells CSSSSRLAGRTDTQYF. CDR3 bases: TGTTCCAGCAGTTCAAGACTAGCGGGGCGCACAGATACGCAGTATTTT.

This clonotype was picked up a small number of times. The rearrangement uses TRBV7-6 and TRBJ2-5; D possibly corresponds to TRBD1 (6 bases). V was cut by 5 bases and J by 5 bases, with 18 bases left in between. The CDR3 is made up of 15 amino acids. Germline V gene sequence: CDR1 SGHVS, CDR2 FNYEAQ. This chain's CDR3 is CASSEQPTGVETQYF. The DNA of the CDR3 is TGTGCCAGCAGCGAACAACCGACAGGCGTGGAGACCCAGTACTTC.

This clonotype appeared many times. This chain joins TRBV19 and TRBJ2-7; TRBD2 matches 13 bases. CDR3 length: 16 residues. Germline-derived CDR1 and CDR2 are LNHDA and SQIVND (reference sequence). After removal of 6 bases from V and 2 bases from J, the junction contained 7 bases not matched to a gene. The CDR3 DNA follows: TGTGCCAGTAGCCCAAGACTAGCGGGGGGCGCCTACGAGCAGTACTTC. Protein: CASSPRLAGGAYEQYF.

Worth noting for this clonotype: The junction does not match germline at one end; this may be a read error. The rearrangement uses TRBV5-8 and TRBJ2-2, with 7 bases fitting TRBD1. Germline V gene data show CDR1 as SGHTS and CDR2 as YDEGEE. The CDR3 sequence is 14 residues long. CDR3 nucleotide sequence: TGTGCCAGCAGCTGGACAGGAGACACCGGGGAGCTGTCTTTT. Its translation: CASSWTGDTGELSF. Full variable domain (remainder filled in from reference TRBV5-8 and TRBJ2-2): EAGVTQSPTHLIKTRGQQATLRCSPISGHTSVYWYQQALGLGLQFLLWYDEGEERNRGNFPPRFSGRQFPNYSSELNVNALELEDSALYLCASSWTGDTGELSFGEGSRLTVL.

This clonotype was observed many times. CDR3 DNA sequence: TGTGCCAGCAGCTTAACAGGCGCAGAGAACGAGCAGTACTTC. This translates into CASSLTGAENEQYF. The chain is built from TRBV5-4 and TRBJ2-7; possible D gene TRBD1, 5 bases. CDR1 is SGHNT, CDR2 YYREEE, per germline (reference sequence). There are 14 residues in the CDR3. V lost 2 bases, J lost 5 bases, and 14 bases lay in between.

This clonotype was observed a few times. A single base separates this from a much larger clone, so it may be a read error. The chain uses TRBV5-5 and TRBJ2-3; 12 nucleotides agree with TRBD2. CDR3 length equals 16 residues. In germline, CDR1 is SGHKS, CDR2 YYEKEE (reference sequence). CDR3 DNA: TGTGCCAGCAGCTTGGACTGGACTAGCGGGGCAGATGCGCAGTATTTT. This sequence encodes CASSLDWTSGADAQYF.

This clonotype was detected a few times. The rearrangement uses TRBV19 and TRBJ2-5; 7 bases fit TRBD1. V shed 4 bases and J 5 bases; nucleotides not matched to a gene: 4. The CDR3 runs to 13 residues. Germline CDR1 LNHDA, CDR2 SQIVND (reference sequence). The CDR3 bases are TGTGCCAGTAGTAACAGGGGTAGTGAGACCCAGTACTTC. This gives the protein CASSNRGSETQYF.

This clonotype was counted ten times or more. The chain has TRBV4-1 and TRBJ2-7, with a weak D call TRBD1 (6 bases). V dropped 4 bases and J dropped 2 bases, with 15 bases sitting between them. Looked up from germline, CDR1 is MGHRA and CDR2 is YSYEKL. This CDR3 contains 15 residues. The CDR3 DNA is TGCGCCAGCAGCCGAGTGCCGGACAGCCCCTACGAGCAGTACTTC. Its translation: CASSRVPDSPYEQYF.

This clonotype occurred a few times. In nucleotides, the CDR3 is TGCGCCAGCAGTGAGTCGGGGACTAGCGGGGCGTCCTACGAGCAGTACTTC. Translated: CASSESGTSGASYEQYF. This chain uses TRBV10-1 with TRBJ2-7, with 13 bases lining up with TRBD2. Germline V gives CDR1 WNHNN, CDR2 SYGVQD (reference sequence). The CDR3 loop spans 17 amino acids. V lost 0 bases and J lost 1; bases outside the gene matches: 3.

This clonotype was seen ten or more times. The chain couples TRBV3-1 to TRBJ1-2; the D gene is possibly TRBD1 (5 bases). The germline CDR1 and CDR2 sequences are LGHDT and YNNKEL (reference sequence). V dropped 0 bases and J dropped 7 bases, with 12 bases sitting between them. This CDR3 region has 14 residues. The CDR3 loop reads CASSQDIRDGGYTF. The CDR3 DNA reads TGTGCCAGCAGCCAAGATATCAGGGATGGTGGCTACACCTTC.

Remarks on this clonotype: It is likely a read error, because the conserved phenylalanine at the end of the CDR3 is missing. The chain couples TRBV4-3 to TRBJ2-3, with 8 positions matching TRBD2. The germline V gene has CDR1 LGHNA and CDR2 YSLEER. V was pared by 5 bases and J by 0 bases, with 7 bases of the junction left unmatched. This CDR3 contains 16 residues. CDR3 sequence: CASSEKLAGSTDTQYS. Here the CDR3 DNA reads TGCGCCAGCAGCGAGAAGCTAGCGGGCAGCACAGATACGCAGTATTCT.

This clonotype appeared many times. The chain uses TRBV7-2 and TRBJ1-1, with unresolved D. Between the trimmed V and J ends, which lost 1 base and 1 base, there was a span of 7 bases. Germline V gives CDR1 SGHTA, CDR2 FQGNSA. This CDR3 region has 14 residues. CDR3 sequence reads: CASSLGVGNTEAFF. In DNA, the CDR3 is TGTGCCAGCAGCTTAGGAGTTGGGAACACTGAAGCTTTCTTT.

The chain is built from TRBV7-3 and TRBJ2-7, with D unresolved. The CDR3 loop spans 13 amino acids. V was clipped by 0 bases and J by 4 bases, with 7 bases between them. CDR1 and CDR2 (germline): SGHTA, FQGTGA. The CDR3 nucleotides read TGTGCCAGCAGCTTAACGGAACAGTACGAGCAGTACTTC. Translated, it gives CASSLTEQYEQYF.

A remark on this clonotype: Being one base from a much bigger clone, this may be a read error. V and J are TRBV9 and TRBJ2-7, with D possibly called TRBD1 or TRBD2 (5 bases each). The germline gives CDR1 SGDLS, CDR2 YYNGEE. Deletions cut 3 bases from V and 2 bases from J, with 15 bases between. The CDR3 runs 15 residues. The CDR3 DNA sequence: TGTGCCAGCAGCGAGTGGGACGGCGCCCCCTACGAGCAGTACTTC. Its translation is CASSEWDGAPYEQYF.

Only a few counts were recorded for this clonotype. The chain employs TRBV9 and TRBJ2-1, with TRBD2 identical over 8 bases. The V gene end was trimmed by 4 bases and the J gene end by 13 bases; junction bases not matched to a gene: 10. The germline V gene encodes CDR1 SGDLS and CDR2 YYNGEE. The CDR3 runs to 13 residues. CDR3 sequence: CASSPLREGDQFF. Here the CDR3 DNA reads TGTGCCAGCAGCCCCCTACGGGAGGGGGATCAGTTCTTC.

The chain is built from TRBV23-1 and TRBJ2-1; 8 bases line up with TRBD2. TRBV23-1 is an open reading frame whose function is uncertain. Unmatched junction bases numbered 7, after V lost 0 bases and J lost 3 bases. The CDR3 runs to 17 residues. The CDR3 loop is CASSQSKLAGSYNEQFF. DNA for the CDR3: TGCGCCAGCAGTCAATCGAAGCTAGCGGGCAGCTACAATGAGCAGTTCTTC.

This clonotype was seen only a few times. The chain has TRBV28 and TRBJ2-5; D might be TRBD1 (6 bases). Looked up from germline, CDR1 is MDHEN and CDR2 is SYDVKM. The CDR3 is 17 residues long. Trimming took 5 bases from V and 1 from J, leaving 20 bases between them. The CDR3 reads CASSLIRVDRIQETQYF. The DNA of the CDR3 is TGTGCCAGCAGTCTCATCAGAGTGGACAGAATCCAAGAGACCCAGTACTTC.

There are many counts of this clonotype. The chain uses TRBV20-1 and TRBJ2-3, with 7 positions matching TRBD1. This CDR3 region has 14 residues. Per the germline V gene, CDR1 is DFQATT and CDR2 is SNEGSKA (reference sequence). V lost 0 bases and J lost 6; bases outside the gene matches: 6. The CDR3 DNA is TGCAGTGCTAGAGATTGGCAGGGGGTGGATACGCAGTATTTT. Translation gives CSARDWQGVDTQYF.

This clonotype has a count of ten or more. This sequence joins TRBV20-1 and TRBJ2-2, with 12 positions matching TRBD2. The CDR3 covers 17 residues. V lost 0 bases to trimming and J lost 5 bases; unmatched junction nucleotides: 7. The V gene's germline CDR1 is DFQATT and CDR2 SNEGSKA (reference sequence). CDR3 bases: TGCAGTGCTAGAGATTGGTCTAGCGGGAGGGTAACCGGGGAGCTGTTTTTT. Amino acids: CSARDWSSGRVTGELFF.

Ten or more counts support this clonotype. This chain uses TRBV5-5 with TRBJ1-1; D is ambiguous. Between the trimmed V and J ends, which lost 0 bases and 1 base, there was a span of 16 bases. The CDR3 runs 17 residues. The germline V gene encodes CDR1 SGHKS and CDR2 YYEKEE (reference sequence). The CDR3 DNA reads as TGTGCCAGCAGCTTGGCCCGGACCGTCCGACCGAACACTGAAGCTTTCTTT. Translating gives CASSLARTVRPNTEAFF.

Note on this clonotype: This may stem from a read error, because a much larger clone lies one nucleotide away. The chain employs TRBV7-6 and TRBJ2-3; 8 bases agree with TRBD1. This CDR3 spans 15 amino acids. The V and J ends lost 8 bases and 0 bases, in that order; junction bases with no gene match: 7. The germline gives CDR1 SGHVS, CDR2 FNYEAQ. CDR3 sequence reads: CASGWTGSSTDTQYF. CDR3 DNA sequence: TGTGCCAGCGGCTGGACAGGGTCTAGCACAGATACGCAGTATTTT.

The V call is TRBV4-3, the J call TRBJ1-2, with 12 bases aligning to TRBD1. The V gene's germline CDR1 is LGHNA and CDR2 YSLEER. The trim removed 3 bases at V and 7 bases at J, leaving 3 bases unmatched. The CDR3 consists of 14 residues. CDR3 protein: CASSQGQGAGGYTF. CDR3 nucleotides: TGCGCCAGCAGCCAGGGACAGGGGGCGGGTGGCTACACCTTC.

This clonotype showed up many times. V and J are TRBV3-1 and TRBJ1-5, with 8 bases fitting TRBD1. This CDR3 is 16 amino acids long. CDR1 and CDR2 (germline): LGHDT, YNNKEL (reference sequence). J was trimmed by 2 bases and V by 3 bases; bases with no gene match: 6. The CDR3 DNA reads as TGTGCCAGCAGCCATTCTTCGACAGGGGGCAATCAGCCCCAGCATTTT. This encodes CASSHSSTGGNQPQHF.

The chain carries TRBV6-2 or TRBV6-3 and TRBJ2-7; possible D gene TRBD1, 6 bases. V lost 5 bases, J lost 3 bases, and 17 bases lay in between. CDR3 length: 15 residues. The germline CDR1 and CDR2 sequences are MNHEY and SVGEGT. The CDR3 region is CASSPTSQGRYEQYF. CDR3 coding DNA: TGTGCCAGCAGTCCCACCAGCCAGGGGCGCTACGAGCAGTACTTC.

This clonotype was counted only a few times. The V gene is TRBV12-3 or TRBV12-4, the J gene TRBJ1-2; D is unresolved. Trimming left V 3 bases short and J 2 bases short, with 13 bases between. CDR3 length: 15 residues. CDR3 in DNA: TGTGCCAGCAGTTTGGGATGGGCGGGAAACTATGGCTACACCTTC. This gives the protein CASSLGWAGNYGYTF.

In the case of this clonotype: A read error is possible here, since a much larger clone lies one base away. The chain employs TRBV7-2 and TRBJ2-3; D might be TRBD1 or TRBD2, each matching 5 bases. The V end was cut by 0 bases, the J end by 3 bases, with 16 bases between. CDR3 size: 17 residues. Germline CDR1 is SGHTA and CDR2 is FQGNSA. The CDR3 reads CASSLAAQRGFTDTQYF. The CDR3 DNA follows: TGTGCCAGCAGCTTAGCGGCCCAGAGGGGCTTTACAGATACGCAGTATTTT.

V gene TRBV7-9 combines with J gene TRBJ2-7; D is unclear. With 1 base removed from V and 3 bases from J, the gap between germline ends came to 10 bases. CDR1 is SEHNR, CDR2 FQNEAQ, per germline (reference sequence). The CDR3 extends over 14 amino acids. CDR3 amino acids: CASSLDPAGYEQYF. The CDR3 coding sequence is TGTGCCAGCAGCTTAGATCCGGCCGGCTACGAGCAGTACTTC.